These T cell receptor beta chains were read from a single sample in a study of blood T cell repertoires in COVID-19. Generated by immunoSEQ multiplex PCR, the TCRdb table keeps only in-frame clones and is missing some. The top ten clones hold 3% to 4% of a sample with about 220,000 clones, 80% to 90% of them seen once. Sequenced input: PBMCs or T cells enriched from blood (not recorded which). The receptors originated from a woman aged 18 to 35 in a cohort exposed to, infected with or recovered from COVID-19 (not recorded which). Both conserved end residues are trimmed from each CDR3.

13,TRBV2,ASSETGGADTEAF
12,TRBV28,ASWGRGEDSPLH
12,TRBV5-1,ASSRAEVVDEAF
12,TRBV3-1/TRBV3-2,ASSQGTTSYEQY
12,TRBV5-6,ASCGGREGNIQY
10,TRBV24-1,ATSDSYNEQF
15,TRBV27,ASSTRSSGTLYGEQY
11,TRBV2,ASSEREKTEAF
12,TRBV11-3,ASSLGLQNYGYT
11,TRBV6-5,ASSYHRGYGYT
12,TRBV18,ASSPSGKNSPLH
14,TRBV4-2,ASSQETSSGTDTQY
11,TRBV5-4,ASSLEDRGGYT
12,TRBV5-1,ASSLTGGSGEQF
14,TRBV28,ASRPGTGGPYNEQF
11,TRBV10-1,ASSEAPADEQY
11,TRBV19,ASSPGGSGELF
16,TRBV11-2,ASSLEGLAGRAKNIQY
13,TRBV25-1,ASSNPGQGGMGYT
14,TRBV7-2,ASSPNGGRGTDTQY
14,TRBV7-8,ASSLDRTSGVYEQY
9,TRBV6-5,ASTDTYGYT